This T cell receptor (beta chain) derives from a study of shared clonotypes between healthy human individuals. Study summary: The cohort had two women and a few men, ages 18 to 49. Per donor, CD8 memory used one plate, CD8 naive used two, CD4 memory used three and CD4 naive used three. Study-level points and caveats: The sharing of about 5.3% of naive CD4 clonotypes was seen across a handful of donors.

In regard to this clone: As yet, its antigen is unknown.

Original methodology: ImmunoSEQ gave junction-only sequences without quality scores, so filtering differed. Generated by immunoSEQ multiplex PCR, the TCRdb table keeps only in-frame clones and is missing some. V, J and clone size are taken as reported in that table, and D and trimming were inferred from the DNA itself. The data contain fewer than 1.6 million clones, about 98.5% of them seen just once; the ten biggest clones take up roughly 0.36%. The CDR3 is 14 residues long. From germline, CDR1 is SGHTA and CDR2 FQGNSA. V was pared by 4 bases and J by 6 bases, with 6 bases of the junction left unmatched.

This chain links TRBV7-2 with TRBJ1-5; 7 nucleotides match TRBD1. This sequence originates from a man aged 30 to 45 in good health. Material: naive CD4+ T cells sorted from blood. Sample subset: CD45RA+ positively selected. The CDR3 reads CASSWLGQIQPQHF. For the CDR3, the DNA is TGTGCCAGCAGCTGGTTGGGACAGATTCAGCCCCAGCATTTT.